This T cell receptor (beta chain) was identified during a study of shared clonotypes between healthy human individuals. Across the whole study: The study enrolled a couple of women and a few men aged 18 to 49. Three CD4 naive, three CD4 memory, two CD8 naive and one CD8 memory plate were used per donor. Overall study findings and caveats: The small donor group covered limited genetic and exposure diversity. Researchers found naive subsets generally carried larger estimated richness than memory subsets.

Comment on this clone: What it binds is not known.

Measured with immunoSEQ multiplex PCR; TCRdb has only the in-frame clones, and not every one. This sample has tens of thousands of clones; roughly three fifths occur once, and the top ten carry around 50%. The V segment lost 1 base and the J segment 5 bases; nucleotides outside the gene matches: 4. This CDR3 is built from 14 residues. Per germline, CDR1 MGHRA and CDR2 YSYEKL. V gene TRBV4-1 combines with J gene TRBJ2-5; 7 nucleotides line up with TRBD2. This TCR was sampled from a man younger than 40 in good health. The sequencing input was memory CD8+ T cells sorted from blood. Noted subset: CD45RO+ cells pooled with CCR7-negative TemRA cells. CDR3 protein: CASSQVPSGETQYF. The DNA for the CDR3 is TGCGCCAGCAGCCAAGTTCCTAGCGGTGAGACCCAGTACTTC.